The clone carrying this T cell receptor beta chain was seen more than once but under ten times. This entry comes from a study of T cell changes during pregnancy in multiple sclerosis. Only in-frame clones appear in the TCRdb table, and some are missing; sequencing was by immunoSEQ multiplex PCR. The repertoire includes more than 85,000 clones, around 95% of them detected once, and 1.4% sits in the top ten. This CDR3 region has 10 residues. V lost 3 bases and J lost 6, with 5 bases in between. Per germline, CDR1 SQVTM and CDR2 ANQGSEA. The sample was peripheral blood, taken in the third trimester of pregnancy. V and J are TRBV29-1 and TRBJ1-2; no reliable D call. This TCR was recovered from a female donor in good health, enrolled as a control in a pregnancy study. The CDR3 coding sequence is TGCAGCGTTGAGAGCGATGGCTACACCTTC. Protein: CSVESDGYTF.